The next 23 T cell receptor beta chains were all read from a single sample in a study of T cell repertoires in cytomegalovirus infection. A single record per CDR3 protein comes from TCRdb applying MiXCR to the reads. The table shows around 49,000 distinct CDR3 sequences, with roughly a fifth occurring only once. Antigen specificity for these receptors is unknown. Specimen: CD8+ T cells from cultured PBMCs, collected from culture after CMV antigen stimulation. The receptors originated from a human donor in good health (CMV status not recorded). Some clones in this sample may be carry-over from other donors' samples.

The table lists this clonotype with many counts. CDR3 loop: CASSVAGGRTDTQYF. Written as DNA, the CDR3 is TGTGCCAGCAGCGTAGCGGGAGGGAGGACAGATACGCAGTATTTT. The chain combines TRBV9 with TRBJ2-3; 8 bases map to TRBD2. The CDR3 is 15 residues long. Germline loops: CDR1 SGDLS, CDR2 YYNGEE. V shed 0 bases and J 3 bases; nucleotides not matched to a gene: 3. The full variable domain, rest sourced from reference TRBV9 and TRBJ2-3, is DSGVTQTPKHLITATGQRVTLRCSPRSGDLSVYWYQQSLDQGLQFLIQYYNGEERAKGNILERFSAQQFPDLHSELNLSSLELGDSALYFCASSVAGGRTDTQYFGPGTRLTVL.

This clonotype was recorded a few times. The V call is TRBV7-2, the J call TRBJ2-4, with TRBD2 matching 13 bases. The ends lost 5 bases at V and 6 bases at J; junction bases unmatched: 7. From germline, CDR1 is SGHTA and CDR2 FQGNSA. The CDR3 sequence is 16 residues long. The CDR3 DNA reads as TGTGCCAGCAGCCCGCGGACTAGCGGGAGCGGAAACATTCAGTACTTC. Its translation is CASSPRTSGSGNIQYF.

The V call is TRBV6-8, the J call TRBJ2-3; 7 bases fit TRBD2. Germline CDR1 and CDR2: MNHGY and SAAAGT. The ends lost 6 bases at V and 4 bases at J; junction bases unmatched: 13. The CDR3 contains 16 residues. The CDR3 protein is CASSLTIGGVSDTQYF. In DNA form, the CDR3 reads TGTGCCAGCAGCCTCACCATTGGGGGGGTATCAGATACGCAGTATTTT.

This clonotype came up a few times. V is TRBV7-2 and J is TRBJ2-7; D is possibly TRBD1 (6 bases). V gave up 6 bases and J gave up 1 base, with 25 bases separating them. CDR1 is SGHTA and CDR2 is FQGNSA in the germline V gene. The CDR3 runs 18 residues. Here the CDR3 reads CASSYYTPPGERSYEQYF. In DNA, the CDR3 is TGTGCCAGCAGTTACTATACACCCCCAGGGGAAAGGTCCTACGAGCAGTACTTC.

This clonotype was found many times. The chain is built from TRBV13 and TRBJ1-1; TRBD1 aligns across 7 bases. Germline V gene sequence: CDR1 PRHDT, CDR2 FYEKMQ (reference sequence). This CDR3 spans 15 amino acids. The V segment lost 5 bases and the J segment 1 base; nucleotides outside the gene matches: 7. CDR3 protein: CASSPRDSGNTEAFF. CDR3 in DNA: TGTGCCAGCAGCCCACGGGACAGCGGGAACACTGAAGCTTTCTTT.

The gene calls are TRBV28 and TRBJ2-7; D gene unclear. CDR1 and CDR2 from the germline V gene are MDHEN and SYDVKM. V dropped 2 bases and J dropped 6 bases, with 5 bases sitting between them. The CDR3 runs to 11 residues. In nucleotides, the CDR3 is TGTGCCAGCAGTTTAGGGCTCGAGCAGTACTTC. Amino acid sequence: CASSLGLEQYF. Using reference TRBV28 and TRBJ2-7 for the parts outside the CDR3, the full variable domain is DVKVTQSSRYLVKRTGEKVFLECVQDMDHENMFWYRQDPGLGLRLIYFSYDVKMKEKGDIPEGYSVSREKKERFSLILESASTNQTSMYLCASSLGLEQYFGPGTRLTVT.

V is TRBV7-2 and J is TRBJ1-3, with D perhaps TRBD1 (6 bases). The V gene lost 3 bases and the J gene lost 4 bases, with 10 bases spanning the gap. Germline lookup yields CDR1 SGHTA and CDR2 FQGNSA. This CDR3 is built from 14 residues. DNA for the CDR3: TGTGCCAGCAGCTTGAGGGGGTTAGGAAACACCATATATTTT. Amino acid sequence: CASSLRGLGNTIYF.

The rearrangement joins TRBV27 to TRBJ2-2; D uncertain. V was pared by 3 bases and J by 8 bases, with 4 bases between. CDR1 is MNHEY, CDR2 SMNVEV, per germline (reference sequence). There are 11 residues in the CDR3. The CDR3 sequence: CASSFQGELFF. CDR3 bases: TGTGCCAGCAGTTTCCAGGGGGAGCTGTTTTTT.

This clonotype has more than one count but fewer than ten. The genes are TRBV6-5 and TRBJ1-1; maybe TRBD1 (6 bases). Germline assignment: CDR1 MNHEY and CDR2 SVGAGI. The V gene lost 2 bases and the J gene lost 4 bases, with 14 bases spanning the gap. The CDR3 is made up of 15 amino acids. DNA for the CDR3: TGTGCCAGCAGTTACCCCATCGGGGGCGGCACTGAAGCTTTCTTT. Its translation is CASSYPIGGGTEAFF.

This chain links TRBV7-8 with TRBJ2-1; TRBD2 is a possible D gene (6 bases). The CDR3 is made up of 18 amino acids. Germline lookup yields CDR1 SGHVS and CDR2 FQNEAQ. The V and J ends lost 2 bases and 10 bases respectively, with 27 bases between them. CDR3 protein: CASSLLKGAGPGWEEQFF. The CDR3 nucleotides are TGTGCCAGCAGCTTACTGAAGGGCGCGGGGCCCGGGTGGGAGGAGCAGTTCTTC.

V gene TRBV20-1 combines with J gene TRBJ2-1; 10 bases map to TRBD2. The CDR3 consists of 14 residues. The ends lost 5 bases at V and 3 bases at J; junction bases unmatched: 4. Germline values: CDR1 DFQATT, CDR2 SNEGSKA (reference sequence). The DNA for the CDR3 is TGCAGTGCTGCCGGGACTAGCGACTACAATGAGCAGTTCTTC. This encodes CSAAGTSDYNEQFF.

This clonotype was counted at least ten times. CDR3: CASSLASNAYNEQFF. CDR3 nucleotides: TGTGCCAGCAGCTTAGCTTCTAACGCCTACAATGAGCAGTTCTTC. The rearrangement links TRBV7-8 to TRBJ2-1; D is undetermined. The CDR3 totals 15 residues. V was trimmed by 0 bases and J by 2 bases, leaving 8 bases between them. Germline CDR1 SGHVS, CDR2 FQNEAQ.

The chain recombines TRBV20-1 with TRBJ2-7; possibly TRBD2 for D (6 bases). Trimming pared 3 bases from V and 0 bases from J, leaving 9 bases between. Per the germline V gene, CDR1 is DFQATT and CDR2 is SNEGSKA (reference sequence). The CDR3 covers 13 residues. CDR3 bases: TGCAGTGCTAGTGACGGGAGCTCCTACGAGCAGTACTTC. Translating it yields CSASDGSSYEQYF.

The J gene is TRBJ2-5, the V gene TRBV6-2 or TRBV6-3; maybe TRBD1 (5 bases). From germline, CDR1 is MNHEY and CDR2 SVGEGT. The CDR3 has 13 amino acids. The V end lost 2 bases, the J end lost 3 bases, and 7 bases lay between the germline ends. The CDR3 DNA is TGTGCCAGCAGTTACATAGGGGAAGAGACCCAGTACTTC. Translated, it gives CASSYIGEETQYF.

As regards this clonotype: With a much larger clone just one base away, this may be a read error. The chain uses TRBV9 and TRBJ1-5; D gene unclear. This CDR3 comprises 13 residues. V gave up 1 base and J gave up 4 bases, with 6 bases separating them. Germline CDR1 is SGDLS and CDR2 is YYNGEE. This chain's CDR3 is CASSVRWNQPQHF. CDR3 sequence (DNA): TGTGCCAGCAGCGTACGTTGGAATCAGCCCCAGCATTTT.

V usage is TRBV27 and J usage is TRBJ2-1; 10 bases fit TRBD2. The CDR3 length is 15 residues. V dropped 3 bases and J dropped 7; count of bases not matched to a gene: 6. The germline V gene encodes CDR1 MNHEY and CDR2 SMNVEV (reference sequence). CDR3 residues: CASSFIAGGQNEQFF. As DNA, the CDR3 is TGTGCCAGCAGTTTCATAGCGGGAGGCCAAAATGAGCAGTTCTTC.

This clonotype was recorded many times. The chain uses TRBV7-2 and TRBJ2-2, with TRBD1 identical over 7 bases. The CDR3 loop spans 14 amino acids. Germline values: CDR1 SGHTA, CDR2 FQGNSA. The V segment lost 2 bases and the J segment 8 bases; nucleotides outside the gene matches: 5. CDR3 loop: CASSLQGEAGELFF. The DNA for the CDR3 is TGTGCCAGCAGCTTACAGGGGGAAGCGGGGGAGCTGTTTTTT.

This clonotype was seen repeatedly, ten times or more. The gene calls are TRBV7-2 and TRBJ2-1; 7 nucleotides agree with TRBD2. This CDR3 has 16 amino acids. The ends lost 5 bases at V and 7 bases at J; junction bases unmatched: 14. Germline V gene sequence: CDR1 SGHTA, CDR2 FQGNSA. CDR3 coding DNA: TGTGCCAGCAGCGTGCCCGGGACTACCCTAAGGAATGAGCAGTTCTTC. Residues: CASSVPGTTLRNEQFF.

This clonotype has a handful of counts. The gene calls are TRBV7-2 and TRBJ2-3, with D maybe TRBD1 (5 bases). The CDR3 totals 15 residues. Between the trimmed V and J ends, which lost 1 base and 1 base, there was a span of 9 bases. Germline V lookup: CDR1 SGHTA, CDR2 FQGNSA. CDR3 sequence reads: CASSLDGRGTDTQYF. The CDR3 coding sequence is TGTGCCAGCAGCTTAGATGGCAGGGGCACAGATACGCAGTATTTT.

This clonotype was seen more than once but under ten times. This chain joins TRBV27 and TRBJ2-3; TRBD2 matches at 14 bases. Germline assignment: CDR1 MNHEY and CDR2 SMNVEV (reference sequence). Losses at the gene ends were 2 bases for V and 2 bases for J; bases not matched to a gene: 9. The CDR3 is 19 amino acids. The CDR3 DNA follows: TGTGCCAGCAGTTTACTGGTCGGGACTAGCGGGAGAACCACAGATACGCAGTATTTT. Its translation: CASSLLVGTSGRTTDTQYF.

The V call is TRBV27, the J call TRBJ2-3; tentative D call: TRBD2 (6 bases). Germline V gives CDR1 MNHEY, CDR2 SMNVEV (reference sequence). The CDR3 is 13 amino acids. V lost 3 bases and J lost 10, with 14 bases in between. This chain's CDR3 is CASSLIVGRAQYF. As DNA, the CDR3 is TGTGCCAGCAGTTTGATAGTCGGGAGAGCGCAGTATTTT.

Judged by abundance, this clonotype is large. This chain joins TRBV7-9 and TRBJ1-4; D is perhaps TRBD1 (6 bases). Trimming took 6 bases from V and 2 from J, leaving 13 bases between them. Looked up from germline, CDR1 is SEHNR and CDR2 is FQNEAQ (reference sequence). The CDR3 consists of 15 residues. CDR3 in amino acids: CASRSTGATNEKLFF. DNA of the CDR3: TGTGCCAGCAGATCGACAGGTGCTACTAATGAAAAACTGTTTTTT.

This clonotype was seen only a few times. A much larger clone sits a single nucleotide away, making a read error possible. The chain uses TRBV19 and TRBJ2-7, with D hard to call. This CDR3 is 14 amino acids long. V was shortened by 3 bases and J by 6 bases, with 15 bases between the two germline ends. Per the germline V gene, CDR1 is LNHDA and CDR2 is SQIVND (reference sequence). CDR3 amino acids: CASSIITYRGEQYF. In DNA form, the CDR3 reads TGTGCCAGTAGTATTATAACTTACCGTGGCGAGCAGTACTTC.